Listed here are 16 T cell receptor beta chains from one sample, sequenced in a study of blood T cell repertoires in COVID-19. Using immunoSEQ multiplex PCR, the repertoire was profiled, and TCRdb retains in-frame clones only, with some absent. Of about 100,000 clones listed, approximately 86% were seen once; the top ten hold roughly 1.7%. The sample was peripheral blood. Receptor source: an elderly man with acute or convalescent COVID-19.

In regard to this clone: An end of the junction does not agree with germline; a read error may underlie this. The chain has TRBV30 and TRBJ1-3; D perhaps matches TRBD1 (6 bases). The CDR3 loop spans 14 amino acids. The germline gives CDR1 GTSNPN, CDR2 SVGIG (reference sequence). In DNA, the CDR3 is TGTGCCTGGAGTACAGGGTCGCCCCGGTCTCGACCTAGTTTT. Translating it yields CAWSTGSPRSRPSF.

The rearrangement joins TRBV19 to TRBJ2-5; 11 bases line up with TRBD2. Germline CDR1 reads LNHDA; CDR2 reads SQIVND (reference sequence). The trim removed 4 bases at V and 2 bases at J, leaving 3 bases unmatched. The CDR3 is 15 residues long. CDR3 sequence: CASSTGTSGQETQYF. DNA for the CDR3: TGTGCCAGTAGTACGGGGACTAGCGGACAAGAGACCCAGTACTTC.

This chain uses TRBV6-2 or TRBV6-3 with TRBJ2-6, with D hard to call. This CDR3 is 15 amino acids long. The V gene lost 0 bases and the J gene lost 5 bases, with 8 bases spanning the gap. Germline CDR1 and CDR2: MNHEY and SVGEGT. CDR3 amino acids: CASSYSSDWANVLTF. The CDR3 DNA follows: TGTGCCAGCAGTTACTCAAGTGACTGGGCCAACGTCCTGACTTTC.

V gene TRBV21-1 combines with J gene TRBJ2-5; TRBD2, the table's D call, lacks a check against the DNA. TRBV21-1 is flagged as a pseudogene. The CDR3 sequence is 19 residues long. The CDR3 DNA reads TGTGCCAGCAGCAAAGAGTCGGTTTGGAGGCGGGAATCTCAAGAGACCCAGTACTTC. As protein: CASSKESVWRRESQETQYF.

The V call is TRBV3-1 (or the pseudogene TRBV3-2), the J call TRBJ2-7; 10 bases fit TRBD1. Germline values: CDR1 LGHDT, CDR2 YNNKEL (reference sequence). With V trimmed by 9 bases and J by 3 bases, 14 bases remained unmatched. This CDR3 spans 16 amino acids. In nucleotides, the CDR3 is TGTGCCAGAAGAACCGGGACAGGGGACGGTTTCTACGAGCAGTACTTC. Translation: CARRTGTGDGFYEQYF.

V gene TRBV5-1 combines with J gene TRBJ2-7, with 8 bases aligning to TRBD1. In germline, CDR1 is SGHRS, CDR2 YFSETQ. This CDR3 region has 15 residues. V dropped 0 bases and J dropped 1; count of bases not matched to a gene: 3. The DNA for the CDR3 is TGCGCCAGCAGCTTGGGACAGGGGTTTTCCTACGAGCAGTACTTC. The encoded protein is CASSLGQGFSYEQYF. Full variable domain (outside the CDR3, taken from reference TRBV5-1 and TRBJ2-7): KAGVTQTPRYLIKTRGQQVTLSCSPISGHRSVSWYQQTPGQGLQFLFEYFSETQRNKGNFPGRFSGRQFSNSRSEMNVSTLELGDSALYLCASSLGQGFSYEQYFGPGTRLTVT.

The chain recombines TRBV9 with TRBJ2-2; D uncertain. Germline CDR1 is SGDLS and CDR2 is YYNGEE. V gave up 0 bases and J gave up 5 bases, with 8 bases separating them. The CDR3 is 14 amino acids. The DNA of the CDR3 is TGTGCCAGCAGCGTAGTGTCAGGAACCGGGGAGCTGTTTTTT. Its protein product is CASSVVSGTGELFF.

The CDR3: CASGGDLVERYTF. The DNA of the CDR3 is TGTGCTTCTGGGGGGGATCTTGTTGAGCGCTACACCTTC. J is TRBJ1-2 and V is TRBV10-3; D might be TRBD1 (5 bases). Germline-derived CDR1 and CDR2 are ENHRY and SYGVKD. The CDR3 contains 13 residues.

The chain links TRBV7-6 to TRBJ2-7; D remains unclear. The germline CDR1 and CDR2 sequences are SGHVS and FNYEAQ. CDR3 length: 15 residues. Trimming pared 1 base from V and 4 bases from J, leaving 14 bases between. The DNA for the CDR3 is TGTGCCAGCAGCTTAGACACGTTCCCCTCTTACGAGCAGTACTTC. Its translation: CASSLDTFPSYEQYF.

Turning to this clone: The germline gene is not matched at one end of the junction; a read error may be the cause. The gene calls are TRBV5-3 and TRBJ2-1, with 8 bases matching TRBD2. TRBV5-3 is given ORF status, its function remaining uncertain. This CDR3 has 15 amino acids. DNA for the CDR3: TGTGCCAGAAGCTTGTATAGCGGGACCTACGATGAGCAGTTCTTC. Translated: CARSLYSGTYDEQFF.

The chain couples TRBV11-3 to TRBJ2-7; D is unresolved. The CDR3 is made up of 13 amino acids. Germline values: CDR1 SGHNT, CDR2 YENEEA. V was trimmed by 1 base and J by 7 bases, leaving 11 bases between them. CDR3: CASSLGPAREQYF. DNA of the CDR3: TGTGCCAGCAGCTTAGGACCAGCGAGGGAGCAGTACTTC.

The chain joins TRBV15 to TRBJ2-5, with 8 bases aligning to TRBD2. V trimming: 2 bases; J trimming: 5 bases; junction bases outside the gene matches: 7. There are 15 residues in the CDR3. Germline V gene lookup returns CDR1 LNHNV and CDR2 YYDKDF (reference sequence). Here the CDR3 reads CATSRPPTSGETQYF. CDR3 nucleotides: TGTGCCACCAGCAGACCTCCCACTAGCGGTGAGACCCAGTACTTC.

Written as DNA, the CDR3 is TGTGCCACCAGCAGGTGGGGGGGAGAGACCCAGTACTTC. Its protein product is CATSRWGGETQYF. This sequence joins TRBV15 and TRBJ2-5, with TRBD2 identical over 7 bases. Germline values: CDR1 LNHNV, CDR2 YYDKDF (reference sequence). V gave up 3 bases and J gave up 4 bases; unmatched junction bases: 2. The CDR3 has 13 residues.

This clone was observed a handful of times. CDR3 sequence: CAQRTGLYEQYF. For the CDR3, the DNA is TGTGCCCAAAGGACAGGGCTCTACGAGCAGTACTTC. V and J are TRBV30 and TRBJ2-7, with 8 nucleotides matching TRBD1. Unmatched junction bases numbered 6, after V lost 8 bases and J lost 3 bases. This CDR3 has 12 residues. Germline V gives CDR1 GTSNPN, CDR2 SVGIG (reference sequence).

The chain recombines TRBV7-2 with TRBJ2-3; D might be TRBD1 (5 bases). CDR3 length: 15 amino acids. Germline V gene sequence: CDR1 SGHTA, CDR2 FQGNSA. Trimming pared 5 bases from V and 4 bases from J, leaving 16 bases between. This CDR3 is CASSGLLTRADTQYF. The CDR3 DNA reads as TGTGCCAGCAGCGGCCTGCTGACCAGGGCAGATACGCAGTATTTT.

The chain couples TRBV7-2 to TRBJ2-2, with D maybe TRBD2 (6 bases). Trimming pared 3 bases from V and 4 bases from J, leaving 9 bases between. The germline V gene encodes CDR1 SGHTA and CDR2 FQGNSA. This CDR3 is built from 14 residues. The CDR3 protein is CASSFDGSTGELFF. As DNA, the CDR3 is TGTGCCAGCAGCTTCGACGGGAGCACCGGGGAGCTGTTTTTT.